This T cell receptor beta chain was documented in a study of OX40 agonist ivuxolimab in advanced cancers. Overall study: Earlier anti-PD-1, anti-PD-L1 or anti-CTLA-4 therapy was permitted; roughly 40% had received some.

Trimming cost V 1 base and J 6 bases, with 10 bases left between them. Germline V CDR1 and CDR2: SNHLY, FYNNEI. CDR3 length: 14 amino acids. Only in-frame clones appear in the TCRdb table, and some are missing; sequencing was by immunoSEQ multiplex PCR. The repertoire consists of around 60,000 clones, with roughly 86% occurring once and the leading ten covering about 2.7%. This clonotype was sampled from an adult with an advanced solid tumor such as melanoma, head and neck, liver or kidney cancer. The specimen comprised CD4+ or CD8+ T cells sorted from blood, sampled in a trial of the OX40 agonist ivuxolimab. The chain links TRBV2 to TRBJ2-1; unclear D gene. CDR3 sequence (DNA): TGTGCCAGCAGTGAAGTGAACAGCTTCAATGAGCAGTTCTTC. Its translation: CASSEVNSFNEQFF.